This T cell receptor (beta chain) was documented in a study of vaccination and CD4 T cells after COVID-19. The wider study: SARS-CoV-2, HCoV-NL63, HCoV-OC43 and HCoV-229E supplied the overlapping spike peptides used to stimulate cells. Control cultures used a CEFX viral epitope pool, an HIV-1 Nef peptide pool, or no peptide. Study-wide findings and caveats: Convalescent patients showed a median roughly 90% of reactive clones that were seen only post-vaccination.

Documented treatment: 10-day PBMC culture with coronavirus spike peptide pools or control peptides (ViraFEST assay). Sequenced with the Oncomine TCR Beta short-read assay was DNA taken from cultured CD4+ T cells. Once CD4+ T cells had been cultured, genomic DNA was extracted from them. One entry per CDR3 protein results from TCRdb running MiXCR on the PCR reads. Among some 3,200 distinct CDR3 sequences listed, around 19% were seen once. This clonotype has more than one count but fewer than ten. Its antigen is unidentified. The sequence came from a human donor who had recovered from COVID-19. The material sequenced was CD4+ T cells from blood, cultured in vitro.

The CDR3 bases are TGCGCCAGCAGCTTGGACCAGGACGCTGAAGCTTTCTTT. This gives the protein CASSLDQDAEAFF. This chain connects TRBV5-1 to TRBJ1-1; D unclear. The CDR3 is 13 amino acids. The V end lost 0 bases, the J end lost 6 bases, and 9 bases lay between the germline ends. Germline CDR1 is SGHRS and CDR2 is YFSETQ.